The 26 T cell receptor beta chains reported below all come from one sample, sequenced in a study of shared clonotypes between healthy human individuals. Method: immunoSEQ multiplex PCR; TCRdb's copy keeps in-frame clones and lacks some. The sample contains around 500,000 clones, 79% of which appear only once. The specimen sequenced was PBMCs. The receptors come from a woman aged 40-49 years in good health. Some clones in this sample may be carry-over from other donors' samples.

Written as DNA, the CDR3 is TGTGCCAGCAGCGTCCTCCTCTATGACAATGAGCAGTTCTTC. Amino acids: CASSVLLYDNEQFF. The chain links TRBV9 to TRBJ2-1; the D is unclear. The CDR3 runs to 14 residues. The V gene lost 2 bases and the J gene lost 5 bases, with 11 bases spanning the gap. Germline assignment: CDR1 SGDLS and CDR2 YYNGEE.

This clone showed up just once. The chain has TRBV28 and TRBJ2-2, with D uncertain. In germline, CDR1 is MDHEN, CDR2 SYDVKM. Trimming left V 7 bases short and J 2 bases short, with 8 bases between. This CDR3 has 13 amino acids. CDR3 sequence: CASMWSNTGELFF. CDR3 sequence (DNA): TGTGCCAGCATGTGGAGTAACACCGGGGAGCTGTTTTTT.

The CDR3 nucleotides are TGTGCCAGCAGGTCGACTAGCGGGAACACAGATACGCAGTATTTT. It specifies CASRSTSGNTDTQYF. The chain recombines TRBV6-6 with TRBJ2-3, with TRBD2 matching 11 bases. After removal of 6 bases from V and 2 bases from J, the junction contained 4 bases not matched to a gene. Germline-derived CDR1 and CDR2 are MNHNY and SVGAGI (reference sequence). This CDR3 is 15 amino acids long.

There are a few counts of this clone. V is TRBV7-2 and J is TRBJ2-5; no definite D call. V lost 0 bases to trimming and J lost 5 bases, with 7 bases between them. The CDR3 is made up of 13 amino acids. From germline, CDR1 is SGHTA and CDR2 FQGNSA. The DNA of the CDR3 is TGTGCCAGCAGCTTAGCATTCTACGAGACCCAGTACTTC. Translation gives CASSLAFYETQYF.

A remark on this clone: In the same sample, other DNA sequences code for this CDR3. The CDR3 nucleotides are TGTGCCAGCATTAGAGGCTTGGGCGAGACCCAGTACTTC. Translated, it gives CASIRGLGETQYF. V gene TRBV2 combines with J gene TRBJ2-5; no firm D call. The CDR3 covers 13 residues. Per the germline V gene, CDR1 is SNHLY and CDR2 is FYNNEI. V shed 7 bases and J shed 5 bases, with 14 bases lying between them.

The chain couples TRBV5-4 to TRBJ2-1, with TRBD2 matching 8 bases. The CDR3 is 15 amino acids. Germline lookup yields CDR1 SGHNT and CDR2 YYREEE (reference sequence). V was clipped by 2 bases and J by 1 base; unmatched bases: 2. The CDR3 loop reads CASSFSGSSYNEQFF. For the CDR3, the DNA is TGTGCCAGCAGCTTCAGCGGGAGTTCCTACAATGAGCAGTTCTTC. The complete variable domain, with remaining parts taken from reference TRBV5-4 and TRBJ2-1, reads ETGVTQSPTHLIKTRGQQVTLRCSSQSGHNTVSWYQQALGQGPQFIFQYYREEENGRGNFPPRFSGLQFPNYSSELNVNALELDDSALYLCASSFSGSSYNEQFFGPGTRLTVL.

This sequence joins TRBV29-1 and TRBJ2-1; D unresolved. From germline, CDR1 is SQVTM and CDR2 ANQGSEA. This CDR3 is 12 amino acids long. Trimming stripped 2 bases from V and 7 bases from J, with 9 bases between. The CDR3 DNA reads TGCAGCGTTGAAATCAGGTTTAATGAGCAGTTCTTC. Its protein product is CSVEIRFNEQFF.

V gene TRBV10-2 combines with J gene TRBJ2-7, with 8 bases identical to TRBD2. CDR3 length equals 13 residues. Germline CDR1 reads WSHSY; CDR2 reads SAAADI. V was pared by 6 bases and J by 3 bases, with 4 bases of the junction left unmatched. In nucleotides, the CDR3 is TGCGCCAGCAGCCACGGGGGGGGCTACGAGCAGTACTTC. Translated: CASSHGGGYEQYF.

This clone has a handful of counts. The chain uses TRBV16 and TRBJ1-5, with D perhaps matching TRBD1 (5 bases). The germline gives CDR1 KGHSY, CDR2 FQNENV. This CDR3 comprises 16 residues. Between the trimmed V and J ends, which lost 1 base and 1 base, there was a span of 11 bases. CDR3 protein: CASSQFSPGSNQPQHF. CDR3 DNA sequence: TGTGCCAGCAGCCAATTCTCGCCAGGGAGCAATCAGCCCCAGCATTTT. Drawing the rest from reference TRBV16 and TRBJ1-5, the complete variable domain is GEEVAQTPKHLVRGEGQKAKLYCAPIKGHSYVFWYQQVLKNEFKFLISFQNENVFDETGMPKERFSAKCLPNSPCSLEIQATKLEDSAVYFCASSQFSPGSNQPQHFGDGTRLSIL.

This clone was recorded a few times. The genes are TRBV6-6 and TRBJ2-2, with D possibly matching TRBD2 (6 bases). V was clipped by 0 bases and J by 3 bases, with 11 bases between them. This CDR3 contains 16 residues. Germline lookup yields CDR1 MNHNY and CDR2 SVGAGI (reference sequence). The chain's CDR3 is CASSYSSGRDTGELFF. The CDR3 coding sequence is TGTGCCAGCAGTTACTCGAGCGGGCGGGACACCGGGGAGCTGTTTTTT.

In DNA, the CDR3 is TGTGCCAGCTCACGAACAGGGGCGAAACAACCCAATGAGCAGTTCTTC. Translation: CASSRTGAKQPNEQFF. This chain connects TRBV18 to TRBJ2-1, with TRBD1 identical over 7 bases. This CDR3 has 16 amino acids. Per the germline V gene, CDR1 is KGHSH and CDR2 is LQKENI. V shed 4 bases and J 6 bases; nucleotides not matched to a gene: 12.

The chain carries TRBV5-1 and TRBJ2-1; 14 bases are a match to TRBD2. The V segment lost 3 bases and the J segment 9 bases; nucleotides outside the gene matches: 5. The CDR3 consists of 15 residues. Germline loops: CDR1 SGHRS, CDR2 YFSETQ. CDR3 DNA sequence: TGCGCCAGCAGCTGGGGACTAGCGGGAGATGGTGAGCAGTTCTTC. Encoded protein: CASSWGLAGDGEQFF.

The V and J genes are TRBV28 and TRBJ2-1; D is unresolved. Germline V gives CDR1 MDHEN, CDR2 SYDVKM. This CDR3 contains 14 residues. The V end lost 2 bases, the J end lost 5 bases, and 10 bases lay between the germline ends. The CDR3 loop reads CASSLTELNNEQFF. CDR3 coding DNA: TGTGCCAGCAGTTTAACGGAACTGAACAATGAGCAGTTCTTC.

The chain links TRBV20-1 to TRBJ2-7; unclear D gene. Germline CDR1 and CDR2: DFQATT and SNEGSKA (reference sequence). This CDR3 has 10 amino acids. Trimming removed 3 bases at V and 5 bases at J, with 5 bases between. The CDR3 here is CSASLDEQYF. The CDR3 bases are TGCAGTGCTAGTTTAGACGAGCAGTACTTC.

CDR3 DNA sequence: TGTGCCACGGAGGGCCTTTACAATGAGCAGTTCTTC. This encodes CATEGLYNEQFF. This chain uses TRBV27 with TRBJ2-1; possibly TRBD2 for D (6 bases). Germline V gene sequence: CDR1 MNHEY, CDR2 SMNVEV (reference sequence). V gave up 10 bases and J gave up 4 bases, with 11 bases separating them. The CDR3 runs to 12 residues.

This clone was found a few times. This chain uses TRBV29-1 with TRBJ2-7; TRBD1 or TRBD2 may be the D gene (5 bases each). This CDR3 comprises 13 residues. V dropped 1 base and J dropped 0 bases, with 7 bases sitting between them. Germline CDR1 reads SQVTM; CDR2 reads ANQGSEA. CDR3 DNA sequence: TGCAGCGTTGAAGGGGACGGCTCCTACGAGCAGTACTTC. Amino acid sequence: CSVEGDGSYEQYF.

V is TRBV4-3 and J is TRBJ2-2, with D possibly matching TRBD2 (6 bases). Trimming shortened V by 4 bases and J by 0 bases, and 9 bases separated the two germline ends. Germline loops: CDR1 LGHNA, CDR2 YSLEER. The CDR3 contains 15 residues. This chain's CDR3 is CASSLAVSNTGELFF. CDR3 nucleotides: TGCGCCAGCAGCCTAGCGGTATCGAACACCGGGGAGCTGTTTTTT.

This clone is a singleton in its sample. The same CDR3 is also encoded by other DNA sequences in this sample. This rearrangement joins TRBV5-1 to TRBJ2-5; 12 bases agree with TRBD2. This CDR3 region has 16 residues. Germline-derived CDR1 and CDR2 are SGHRS and YFSETQ. V lost 3 bases, J lost 0 bases, and 3 bases stayed unmatched. CDR3 coding DNA: TGCGCCAGCAGCTGGGGGACTAGCGGGTACCAAGAGACCCAGTACTTC. Translating it yields CASSWGTSGYQETQYF.

The chain carries TRBV28 and TRBJ1-1; no definite D call. Trimming removed 0 bases from V and 3 bases from J, with 14 bases in between. The CDR3 has 16 residues. Per the germline V gene, CDR1 is MDHEN and CDR2 is SYDVKM. The CDR3 coding sequence is TGTGCCAGCAGTTTATGGGTAGGCGAAAGGGACACTGAAGCTTTCTTT. It encodes CASSLWVGERDTEAFF.

Details on this clone: Given a much more abundant clone one base away, this may be a read error. Other nucleotide sequences from this sample produce the same CDR3. V and J are TRBV5-6 and TRBJ1-3; D ambiguous. Germline V gene lookup returns CDR1 SGHDT and CDR2 YYEEEE. The length of the CDR3 is 12 residues. In nucleotides, the CDR3 is TGTGCCAGCAGAGCAGCTGGAAATACCATATATTTT. It translates to CASRAAGNTIYF.

This chain joins TRBV7-9 and TRBJ2-1; 9 bases fit TRBD1. Germline V gives CDR1 SEHNR, CDR2 FQNEAQ (reference sequence). CDR3 length: 15 residues. The trim removed 5 bases at V and 10 bases at J, leaving 12 bases unmatched. CDR3 sequence reads: CASSLGTGTFWEQFF. The CDR3 DNA reads as TGTGCCAGCAGCCTAGGGACAGGGACGTTTTGGGAGCAGTTCTTC.

The V call is TRBV28, the J call TRBJ2-2; a possible D gene is TRBD2 (5 bases). Germline V gene sequence: CDR1 MDHEN, CDR2 SYDVKM. The CDR3 is 15 amino acids. Deletions cut 4 bases from V and 3 bases from J, with 12 bases between. The CDR3 reads CASSSSGHHTGELFF. As DNA, the CDR3 is TGTGCCAGCAGTTCCAGCGGCCACCACACCGGGGAGCTGTTTTTT.

This rearrangement joins TRBV28 to TRBJ1-1; D is uncertain. The CDR3 contains 13 residues. V dropped 6 bases and J dropped 1 base, with 9 bases sitting between them. Germline V gene data show CDR1 as MDHEN and CDR2 as SYDVKM. In DNA form, the CDR3 reads TGTGCCAGCAGGATAGACCCGAACACTGAAGCTTTCTTT. Translating it yields CASRIDPNTEAFF.

As for this clone: One base separates it from a far larger clone, so it is likely a read error. The CDR3 DNA reads as TGTGCCAGCAGTGTGTGGGGTATGAACATTGAAGCTTTCTTT. The encoded protein is CASSVWGMNIEAFF. The V gene is TRBV2, the J gene TRBJ1-1; D call uncertain. Germline V gene data show CDR1 as SNHLY and CDR2 as FYNNEI. The CDR3 is 14 residues long.

The chain recombines TRBV19 with TRBJ1-1; no reliable D call. The CDR3 consists of 12 residues. Between the trimmed V and J ends, which lost 4 bases and 5 bases, there was a span of 8 bases. Germline-derived CDR1 and CDR2 are LNHDA and SQIVND (reference sequence). CDR3 sequence reads: CASSRFRTEAFF. CDR3 coding DNA: TGTGCCAGTAGTAGATTCAGGACTGAAGCTTTCTTT.

This clone was seen ten or more times. The V and J genes are TRBV7-9 and TRBJ2-1; 9 bases are a match to TRBD2. The V gene end was trimmed by 5 bases and the J gene end by 9 bases; junction bases not matched to a gene: 11. From germline, CDR1 is SEHNR and CDR2 FQNEAQ (reference sequence). The CDR3 is 15 amino acids. The CDR3 bases are TGTGCCAGCAGCGGTGGGACTAGCCCAAGGGGTGAGCAGTTCTTC. Translating it yields CASSGGTSPRGEQFF.